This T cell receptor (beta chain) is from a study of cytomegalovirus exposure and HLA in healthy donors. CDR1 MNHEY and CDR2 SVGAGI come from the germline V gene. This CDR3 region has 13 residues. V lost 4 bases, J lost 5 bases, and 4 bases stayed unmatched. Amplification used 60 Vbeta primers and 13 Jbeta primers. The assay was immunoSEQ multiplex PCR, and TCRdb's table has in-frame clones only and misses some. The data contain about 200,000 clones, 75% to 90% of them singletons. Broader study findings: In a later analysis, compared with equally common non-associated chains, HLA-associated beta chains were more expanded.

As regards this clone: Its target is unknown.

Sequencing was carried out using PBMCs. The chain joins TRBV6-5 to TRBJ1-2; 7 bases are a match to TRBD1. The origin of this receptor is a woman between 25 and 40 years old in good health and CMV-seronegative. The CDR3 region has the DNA TGTGCCAGCAGTTTGACAGGGCGTTATGGCTACACCTTC. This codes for CASSLTGRYGYTF.